This T cell receptor (beta chain) was sequenced during a study of OX40 agonist ivuxolimab in advanced cancers. Study context: Age averaged around 60 years (range about 20 to 80), and about 86% were male. Eligibility rules accepted prior anti-PD-1, anti-PD-L1 or anti-CTLA-4 therapy, and around 38% had some.

The CDR3 runs to 16 residues. The trim removed 1 base at V and 2 bases at J, leaving 5 bases unmatched. Germline V gene lookup returns CDR1 KGHSH and CDR2 LQKENI. Regarding this clone: Its specificity is not known.

Blood draws occurred at baseline, cycle 4 day 1, and cycle 7 day 1. Study observations and caveats: At 0.1 to 3.0 mg/kg, CD4+ and CD8+ blood T cells expanded clonally by week 6.

Sequencing used immunoSEQ multiplex PCR; TCRdb keeps in-frame clones, though not all of them. The sample holds under 85,000 clones, roughly nine tenths seen once. The genes are TRBV18 and TRBJ2-5; 9 nucleotides align to TRBD2. The sequenced sample was CD4+ or CD8+ T cells sorted from blood, obtained in a trial of the OX40 agonist ivuxolimab. This receptor was taken from an adult with an advanced solid tumor such as melanoma, head and neck, liver or kidney cancer. The CDR3 sequence: CASSPLASGIQETQYF. CDR3 DNA sequence: TGTGCCAGCTCACCACTTGCTAGCGGGATTCAAGAGACCCAGTACTTC.